These 5 T cell receptor beta chains were all obtained from the same sample, sequenced in a study of cytomegalovirus exposure and HLA in healthy donors. The primer mix had 60 Vbeta and 13 Jbeta primers. Produced via immunoSEQ multiplex PCR; TCRdb's table is partial and in-frame only. The sample has around 190,000 clones; more than 75% are singletons. The sequenced sample consisted of PBMCs. The source is a middle-aged man in good health and CMV-seropositive.

The rearrangement uses TRBV5-6 and TRBJ1-6; D remains unclear. Trimming took 1 base from V and 0 from J, leaving 8 bases between them. The CDR3 has 16 amino acids. The germline V gene encodes CDR1 SGHDT and CDR2 YYEEEE. In DNA, the CDR3 is TGTGCCAGCAGCTTGTTCGGGAGCTCCTATAATTCACCCCTCCACTTT. This gives the protein CASSLFGSSYNSPLHF.

This clone showed up just once. This chain connects TRBV7-2 to TRBJ2-3; 8 nucleotides match TRBD2. This CDR3 comprises 16 residues. V lost 3 bases and J lost 2; bases outside the gene matches: 7. Germline V gene sequence: CDR1 SGHTA, CDR2 FQGNSA. The CDR3 here is CASSLRSGSLTDTQYF. The DNA for the CDR3 is TGTGCCAGCAGCTTGAGGAGCGGGAGTCTCACAGATACGCAGTATTTT.

This clone has a handful of counts. The chain uses TRBV19 and TRBJ2-2; tentatively, D is TRBD1 (6 bases). Germline-derived CDR1 and CDR2 are LNHDA and SQIVND (reference sequence). This CDR3 region has 15 residues. With 5 bases removed from V and 3 bases from J, the gap between germline ends came to 13 bases. The CDR3 protein is CASSLSTGHTGELFF. CDR3 sequence (DNA): TGTGCCAGTAGTCTAAGTACAGGGCACACCGGGGAGCTGTTTTTT.

This clone was seen only once. V usage is TRBV4-1 and J usage is TRBJ2-3; maybe TRBD1 (5 bases). The CDR3 has 13 residues. Germline V lookup: CDR1 MGHRA, CDR2 YSYEKL. Trimming removed 0 bases at V and 8 bases at J, with 9 bases between. The CDR3 region is CASSQERGTTQYF. The CDR3 nucleotides read TGCGCCAGCAGCCAAGAAAGGGGAACTACGCAGTATTTT.

The chain carries TRBV5-1 and TRBJ1-6; TRBD1 aligns across 7 bases. Germline V gene lookup returns CDR1 SGHRS and CDR2 YFSETQ. CDR3 length: 16 amino acids. Losses at the gene ends were 3 bases for V and 7 bases for J; bases not matched to a gene: 10. Written as DNA, the CDR3 is TGCGCCAGCAGCTCTATTACGGGACAGAGAAATTCACCCCTCCACTTT. Its translation: CASSSITGQRNSPLHF.